This T cell receptor beta chain was recovered during a study of vaccination and CD4 T cells after COVID-19. Overall study context: Once diagnosed, patients had post-COVID samples drawn a median roughly 97 days later (range 35 to 161).

From germline, CDR1 is SGHTA and CDR2 FQGNSA. The V gene lost 0 bases and the J gene lost 3 bases, with 15 bases spanning the gap. The CDR3 extends over 16 amino acids. Treatment specified: approximately nine-day PBMC culture with coronavirus spike peptide pools or control peptides (ViraFEST assay). Cells received half-medium changes with fresh IL-2 medium on days 3 and 7. As for this clonotype: Its antigen is not identified.

Sequencing of the DNA from cultured CD4+ T cells was carried out with the Oncomine TCR Beta short-read assay. Investigators isolated genomic DNA from cultured CD4+ T cells. TCRdb used MiXCR to reprocess the PCR reads, holding one entry per CDR3 protein. The profile shows 19,000 or so distinct CDR3 sequences, about four fifths of them singletons. Sample: CD4+ T cells from blood, cultured in vitro, taken after SARS-CoV-2 vaccination. V gene TRBV7-2 combines with J gene TRBJ2-7, with a weak D call TRBD2 (5 bases). This sequence was found in a human donor who received a COVID-19 vaccine. The CDR3 loop reads CASSLAPAAGFYEQYF. DNA of the CDR3: TGTGCCAGCAGCTTAGCGCCAGCGGCAGGCTTCTACGAGCAGTACTTC.